Sequencing of this T cell receptor (beta chain) was carried out in a study of T cell responses to AZD1222 COVID-19 vaccine. Produced via immunoSEQ multiplex PCR; TCRdb's table is partial and in-frame only. The table includes 66,000 or so clones, approximately 79% detected once. CDR1 MDHEN and CDR2 SYDVKM come from the germline V gene. Between the trimmed V and J ends, which lost 2 bases and 2 bases, there was a span of 6 bases. The CDR3 runs 13 residues. V usage is TRBV28 and J usage is TRBJ1-2; unclear D gene. The starting material was peripheral blood, obtained on day 0 of MenACWY control vaccination. This clonotype was obtained from an adult in good health. CDR3 in amino acids: CASSLDGNYGYTF. The CDR3, as DNA: TGTGCCAGCAGTTTAGACGGAAACTATGGCTACACCTTC.